These T cell receptor beta chains were read from a single sample in a study of cytomegalovirus exposure and HLA in healthy donors. Method: immunoSEQ multiplex PCR; TCRdb's copy keeps in-frame clones and lacks some. The repertoire holds 200,000 to 300,000 clones, approximately 87% seen once, with 2% to 3% in the top ten. The sample comprised PBMCs. The receptors come from a man between 18 and 35 years old in good health and CMV-seronegative. Both conserved end residues are part of each CDR3. The order of the fields is J gene, D gene, V gene, clone size, CDR3 protein, CDR3 DNA. D genes are given only for firm matches. Rows may omit the clone size; those that give it use once, few, many or a size class.

j_gene: TRBJ2-5
d_gene: TRBD1
v_gene: TRBV5-1
abundance: few
CDR3aa: CASSFGTAFGETQYF
CDR3nt: TGCGCCAGCAGCTTCGGGACAGCATTTGGGGAGACCCAGTACTTC

j_gene: TRBJ2-1
d_gene: TRBD1
v_gene: TRBV28
abundance: -
CDR3aa: CASSLPGTGGYNEQFF
CDR3nt: TGTGCCAGCAGTTTACCCGGGACAGGGGGATACAATGAGCAGTTCTTC

j_gene: TRBJ2-7
d_gene: -
v_gene: TRBV11-3
abundance: once
CDR3aa: CASSLFSGYEQYF
CDR3nt: TGTGCCAGCAGCTTATTCTCCGGCTACGAGCAGTACTTC

j_gene: TRBJ1-2
d_gene: -
v_gene: TRBV27
abundance: -
CDR3aa: CASSLSRNYGYTF
CDR3nt: TGTGCCAGCAGTTTGAGCCGCAACTATGGCTACACCTTC

j_gene: TRBJ2-3
d_gene: -
v_gene: TRBV4-3
abundance: -
CDR3aa: CASSYRDTSTDTQYF
CDR3nt: TGCGCCAGCAGCTACCGGGACACTAGCACAGATACGCAGTATTTT

j_gene: TRBJ2-4
d_gene: TRBD1
v_gene: TRBV19
abundance: -
CDR3aa: CASRTGIAKNIQYF
CDR3nt: TGTGCCAGTAGGACAGGGATAGCCAAAAACATTCAGTACTTC

j_gene: TRBJ2-1
d_gene: TRBD2
v_gene: TRBV19
abundance: -
CDR3aa: CASSIMASGVNEQFF
CDR3nt: TGTGCCAGTAGTATAATGGCTAGCGGGGTCAATGAGCAGTTCTTC

j_gene: TRBJ2-7
d_gene: -
v_gene: TRBV5-1
abundance: -
CDR3aa: CASSLIGQSSYEQYF
CDR3nt: TGCGCCAGCAGCTTGATTGGACAGTCTTCCTACGAGCAGTACTTC

j_gene: TRBJ2-3
d_gene: TRBD2
v_gene: TRBV5-1
abundance: -
CDR3aa: CASSTRPSGGPEDTQYF
CDR3nt: TGCGCCAGCAGCACCCGTCCTAGCGGAGGACCGGAAGATACGCAGTATTTT

j_gene: TRBJ1-1
d_gene: -
v_gene: TRBV23-1
abundance: -
CDR3aa: CASSPRGGHTEAFF
CDR3nt: TGCGCCAGCAGTCCAAGGGGTGGGCACACTGAAGCTTTCTTT

j_gene: TRBJ2-5
d_gene: -
v_gene: TRBV11-2
abundance: -
CDR3aa: CASSLQETQYF
CDR3nt: TGTGCCAGCAGCTTACAGGAGACCCAGTACTTC

j_gene: TRBJ2-7
d_gene: -
v_gene: TRBV29-1
abundance: -
CDR3aa: CRGQGRYEQYF
CDR3nt: TGCAGGGGGCAGGGGAGATACGAGCAGTACTTC

j_gene: TRBJ2-6
d_gene: -
v_gene: TRBV4-2
abundance: -
CDR3aa: CASSQAAGANVLTF
CDR3nt: TGTGCCAGCAGCCAAGCGGCTGGGGCCAACGTCCTGACTTTC

j_gene: TRBJ2-7
d_gene: -
v_gene: TRBV11-2
abundance: -
CDR3aa: CASSLKTTASYEQYF
CDR3nt: TGTGCCAGCAGCTTAAAAACTACCGCCTCCTACGAGCAGTACTTC

j_gene: TRBJ2-7
d_gene: -
v_gene: TRBV4-1
abundance: -
CDR3aa: CASSRRLEGPFEQYF
CDR3nt: TGCGCCAGCAGCCGCAGACTAGAAGGGCCTTTCGAGCAGTACTTC

j_gene: TRBJ2-5
d_gene: TRBD1
v_gene: TRBV18
abundance: -
CDR3aa: CASSETGQETQYF
CDR3nt: TGTGCCAGCTCAGAGACAGGGCAAGAGACCCAGTACTTC

j_gene: TRBJ2-3
d_gene: TRBD2
v_gene: TRBV7-2
abundance: -
CDR3aa: CASRSKLAGVTDTQYF
CDR3nt: TGTGCCAGCAGGTCGAAACTAGCGGGGGTCACAGATACGCAGTATTTT

j_gene: TRBJ1-3
d_gene: -
v_gene: TRBV7-2
abundance: -
CDR3aa: CASSLAGTTGNTIYF
CDR3nt: TGTGCCAGCAGCTTAGCGGGGACTACTGGAAACACCATATATTTT

j_gene: TRBJ1-3
d_gene: TRBD1
v_gene: TRBV19
abundance: -
CDR3aa: CASSVDRASSGNTIYF
CDR3nt: TGTGCCAGTAGTGTGGACAGGGCGAGCTCTGGAAACACCATATATTTT

j_gene: TRBJ2-1
d_gene: TRBD2
v_gene: TRBV27
abundance: -
CDR3aa: CASSGAGGEVYNEQFF
CDR3nt: TGTGCCAGCAGTGGGGCGGGGGGCGAGGTCTACAATGAGCAGTTCTTC

j_gene: TRBJ1-5
d_gene: -
v_gene: TRBV18
abundance: -
CDR3aa: CASSPPTLEALHQPQHF
CDR3nt: TGTGCCAGCTCACCACCAACTTTGGAGGCTCTCCATCAGCCCCAGCATTTT

j_gene: TRBJ2-3
d_gene: TRBD2
v_gene: TRBV29-1
abundance: -
CDR3aa: CSVELRGLVTDTQYF
CDR3nt: TGCAGCGTTGAACTCCGAGGACTAGTCACAGATACGCAGTATTTT

j_gene: TRBJ1-2
d_gene: -
v_gene: TRBV21-1
abundance: -
CDR3aa: CAQRREANYGYTF
CDR3nt: TGTGCTCAGAGGCGAGAAGCTAACTATGGCTACACCTTC

j_gene: TRBJ2-3
d_gene: -
v_gene: TRBV28
abundance: -
CDR3aa: CASIRGIYTDTQYF
CDR3nt: TGTGCCAGCATTAGGGGGATATACACAGATACGCAGTATTTT

j_gene: TRBJ1-2
d_gene: -
v_gene: TRBV4-1
abundance: -
CDR3aa: CASATPGRAGVHYGYTF
CDR3nt: TGCGCCAGCGCGACCCCCGGGAGGGCAGGGGTTCACTATGGCTACACCTTC

j_gene: TRBJ2-1
d_gene: TRBD2
v_gene: TRBV4-3
abundance: -
CDR3aa: CASSPLIAGEQFF
CDR3nt: TGCGCCAGCAGCCCTTTAATAGCGGGAGAGCAGTTCTTC

j_gene: TRBJ2-7
d_gene: TRBD1
v_gene: TRBV6-6
abundance: -
CDR3aa: CASSYPSGGGTYEQYF
CDR3nt: TGTGCCAGCAGTTACCCCTCAGGGGGTGGGACCTACGAGCAGTACTTC

j_gene: TRBJ2-7
d_gene: TRBD1
v_gene: TRBV5-1
abundance: -
CDR3aa: CASSPVPGGGSYEQYF
CDR3nt: TGCGCCAGCAGCCCCGTCCCAGGGGGCGGCTCCTACGAGCAGTACTTC

j_gene: TRBJ2-3
d_gene: -
v_gene: TRBV7-9
abundance: -
CDR3aa: CASSLTGADTQYF
CDR3nt: TGTGCCAGCAGCTTAACGGGGGCAGATACGCAGTATTTT

j_gene: TRBJ2-7
d_gene: TRBD2
v_gene: TRBV7-2
abundance: -
CDR3aa: CASSLTSDSYEQYF
CDR3nt: TGTGCCAGCAGCCTCACTAGCGACTCCTACGAGCAGTACTTC

j_gene: TRBJ1-6
d_gene: TRBD1
v_gene: TRBV5-4
abundance: -
CDR3aa: CASSLEGAQDSPLHF
CDR3nt: TGTGCCAGCAGCTTGGAGGGGGCGCAGGATTCACCCCTCCACTTT

j_gene: TRBJ1-5
d_gene: -
v_gene: TRBV30
abundance: few
CDR3aa: CAWSRQVHNQPQHF
CDR3nt: TGTGCCTGGAGCAGGCAGGTCCACAATCAGCCCCAGCATTTT

j_gene: TRBJ2-7
d_gene: TRBD1
v_gene: TRBV4-1
abundance: -
CDR3aa: CASSPRDRGSSYEQYF
CDR3nt: TGCGCCAGCAGCCCCCGGGACAGAGGGAGCTCCTACGAGCAGTACTTC

j_gene: TRBJ2-5
d_gene: -
v_gene: TRBV7-6
abundance: -
CDR3aa: CASSLQALQETQYF
CDR3nt: TGTGCCAGCAGCTTACAGGCCCTCCAAGAGACCCAGTACTTC

j_gene: TRBJ2-1
d_gene: TRBD2
v_gene: TRBV9
abundance: -
CDR3aa: CASSGRGSGSFEQFF
CDR3nt: TGTGCCAGCAGCGGCCGCGGTAGCGGGAGTTTTGAGCAGTTCTTC

j_gene: TRBJ2-7
d_gene: -
v_gene: TRBV5-1
abundance: -
CDR3aa: CASSSGASEQYF
CDR3nt: TGCGCCAGCAGCTCCGGAGCATCCGAGCAGTACTTC

j_gene: TRBJ1-2
d_gene: TRBD1
v_gene: TRBV4-3
abundance: -
CDR3aa: CASSPVTGGTGVRGYTF
CDR3nt: TGCGCCAGCAGCCCAGTAACAGGGGGGACAGGGGTCCGCGGCTACACCTTC

j_gene: TRBJ1-2
d_gene: TRBD1
v_gene: TRBV4-1
abundance: -
CDR3aa: CASSQEGRGDYGYTF
CDR3nt: TGCGCCAGCAGCCAAGAGGGCAGGGGGGACTATGGCTACACCTTC